Following are 10 T cell receptor beta chains from one sample sequenced in a study of blood T cell repertoires in COVID-19. Profiling relied on immunoSEQ multiplex PCR, and the TCRdb table lists in-frame clones only, not all of them. The sample consists of under 200,000 clones, roughly 80% of them appearing once. The sample comprised PBMCs or T cells enriched from blood (not recorded which). These receptors originate from a man over 45 who had recovered from COVID-19.

The rearrangement uses TRBV4-3 and TRBJ1-2, with TRBD1 as a possible D gene (6 bases). Germline CDR1 reads LGHNA; CDR2 reads YSLEER. The CDR3 sequence is 15 residues long. Trimming cost V 4 bases and J 5 bases, with 17 bases left between them. CDR3 DNA: TGCGCCAGCAGCCCCAATATGAACAGGGCGTATGGCTACACCTTC. Protein product: CASSPNMNRAYGYTF.

The J gene is TRBJ1-5, the V gene TRBV3-1 (or the pseudogene TRBV3-2), with no clear D. V was pared by 1 base and J by 3 bases, with 10 bases between. The CDR3 is made up of 15 amino acids. Per the germline V gene, CDR1 is LGHDT and CDR2 is YNNKEL (reference sequence). As DNA, the CDR3 is TGTGCCAGCAGCCAAGGTGGTCGGGTCAATCAGCCCCAGCATTTT. It translates to CASSQGGRVNQPQHF.

The chain couples TRBV6-5 to TRBJ1-2; maybe TRBD1 (5 bases). The V end lost 6 bases, the J end lost 3 bases, and 17 bases lay between the germline ends. Germline loops: CDR1 MNHEY, CDR2 SVGAGI. This CDR3 is built from 15 residues. CDR3 nucleotide sequence: TGTGCCAGCAGATACGGGGTAGGGACTTACTATGGCTACACCTTC. Residues: CASRYGVGTYYGYTF.

This rearrangement joins TRBV10-1 to TRBJ1-2; D remains unclear. Germline-derived CDR1 and CDR2 are WNHNN and SYGVQD (reference sequence). V shed 3 bases and J shed 5 bases, with 7 bases lying between them. This CDR3 spans 12 amino acids. CDR3 residues: CASSDIQYGYTF. The DNA of the CDR3 is TGCGCCAGCAGTGACATACAATATGGCTACACCTTC.

The rearrangement joins TRBV19 to TRBJ2-2, with TRBD2 identical over 7 bases. From germline, CDR1 is LNHDA and CDR2 SQIVND (reference sequence). V trimming: 5 bases; J trimming: 11 bases; junction bases outside the gene matches: 8. This CDR3 region has 13 residues. CDR3 in DNA: TGTGCCAGTAGTCTGTACCGGGACTACGAGCTGTTTTTT. Protein product: CASSLYRDYELFF. The full variable domain, in which reference TRBV19 and TRBJ2-2 provide the parts outside the CDR3, is DGGITQSPKYLFRKEGQNVTLSCEQNLNHDAMYWYRQDPGQGLRLIYYSQIVNDFQKGDIAEGYSVSREKKESFPLTVTSAQKNPTAFYLCASSLYRDYELFFGEGSRLTVL.

The rearrangement links TRBV3-1 (or the pseudogene TRBV3-2) to TRBJ2-1, with a tentative D call TRBD1 (5 bases). The length of the CDR3 is 17 residues. Per germline, CDR1 LGHDT and CDR2 YNNKEL (reference sequence). V dropped 0 bases and J dropped 1 base, with 13 bases sitting between them. The DNA for the CDR3 is TGTGCCAGCAGCCAAGATCAGCCAGGGCGGTCCTACAATGAGCAGTTCTTC. It codes for CASSQDQPGRSYNEQFF.

The rearrangement uses TRBV2 and TRBJ2-3; 13 bases agree with TRBD2. The CDR3 has 16 amino acids. V trimming: 6 bases; J trimming: 2 bases; junction bases outside the gene matches: 5. Germline assignment: CDR1 SNHLY and CDR2 FYNNEI. Written as DNA, the CDR3 is TGTGCCAGCAGGTCCACTAGCGGGGGGGTCACAGATACGCAGTATTTT. Protein: CASRSTSGGVTDTQYF.

CDR3 in DNA: TGTGCCAGCAGTGATCTGGGGGAGGGATACACCATATATTTT. The encoded protein is CASSDLGEGYTIYF. The chain is built from TRBV6-1 and TRBJ1-3, with D possibly being TRBD1 (5 bases). Germline assignment: CDR1 MNHNS and CDR2 SASEGT. CDR3 size: 14 residues. Between the trimmed V and J ends, which lost 3 bases and 8 bases, there was a span of 14 bases.

This clone has just a few counts. The V gene is TRBV3-1 (or the pseudogene TRBV3-2), the J gene TRBJ2-1; 16 bases are shared with TRBD2. There are 16 residues in the CDR3. CDR1 is LGHDT, CDR2 YNNKEL, per germline (reference sequence). The trim removed 0 bases at V and 13 bases at J, leaving 6 bases unmatched. CDR3 in amino acids: CASSQDMGLAGGYQFF. The CDR3 DNA reads TGTGCCAGCAGCCAAGATATGGGACTAGCGGGGGGGTATCAGTTCTTC.

The V call is TRBV30, the J call TRBJ2-7; D may be TRBD1 (6 bases). Trimming stripped 1 base from V and 2 bases from J, with 12 bases between. The germline CDR1 and CDR2 sequences are GTSNPN and SVGIG (reference sequence). This CDR3 contains 14 residues. The CDR3 reads CAWSEGVGAYEQYF. CDR3 coding DNA: TGTGCCTGGAGTGAGGGGGTCGGTGCCTACGAGCAGTACTTC.